This T cell receptor beta chain was recovered during a study of chemoradiotherapy in HPV16-positive cancers. Study-wide results and caveats: Candidate HPV-specific clones and E7-related TCR motifs grew in tumor during treatment. Only a couple of HPV16-positive patients supplied the functional HPV-specificity definition.

Only in-frame clones appear in the TCRdb table, and some are missing; sequencing was by immunoSEQ multiplex PCR. The sample has approximately 8,500 clones, over 65% seen once. CDR1 and CDR2 (germline): SGHTA, FQGNSA. Unmatched junction bases numbered 5, after V lost 1 base and J lost 6 bases. The CDR3 has 15 amino acids. Concerning this clone: Its target is unknown.

This receptor was obtained from a human donor with HPV-associated anogenital cancer. V and J are TRBV7-2 and TRBJ1-1; TRBD1 matches 10 bases. Specimen collection occurred from a patient who underwent chemoradiotherapy. CDR3 amino acids: CASSLVGDRGAEAFF. The CDR3 DNA follows: TGTGCCAGCAGCTTAGTGGGGGACAGGGGTGCTGAAGCTTTCTTT.